Given below is one TCR beta chain in context. What it binds is not known. This sample stems from a study of follicular helper T cells after annual influenza vaccination. Regarding the study as a whole: Each annual vaccination recalled recurring oligoclonal ICOS+CD38+ cTfh clonotypes.

Time point given: 2015-2016 season, pre-vaccination. No donor had influenza vaccine in the prior 6 months; all lived in the community. Donors with HIV/AIDS, active malignancy, immunomodulators or active illness were excluded. Per time point, roughly 40-110 mL of blood was sampled. The repertoire was sequenced with immunoSEQ multiplex PCR; TCRdb's copy has only in-frame clones and lacks some. This table holds thousands of clones, 82% found once. The CDR3 has 13 residues. CDR1 and CDR2 (germline): SGHKS, YYEKEE (reference sequence). The V end was cut by 4 bases, the J end by 2 bases, with 7 bases between.

This chain connects TRBV5-5 to TRBJ1-5; no definite D call. This sample comprised CXCR5- memory CD4+ T cells sorted from blood, obtained on the day of influenza vaccination. The clonotype originates from an adult who received the influenza vaccine. The DNA of the CDR3 is TGTGCCAGCAGCCCCGTGGGCAATCAGCCCCAGCATTTT. It is translated as CASSPVGNQPQHF.